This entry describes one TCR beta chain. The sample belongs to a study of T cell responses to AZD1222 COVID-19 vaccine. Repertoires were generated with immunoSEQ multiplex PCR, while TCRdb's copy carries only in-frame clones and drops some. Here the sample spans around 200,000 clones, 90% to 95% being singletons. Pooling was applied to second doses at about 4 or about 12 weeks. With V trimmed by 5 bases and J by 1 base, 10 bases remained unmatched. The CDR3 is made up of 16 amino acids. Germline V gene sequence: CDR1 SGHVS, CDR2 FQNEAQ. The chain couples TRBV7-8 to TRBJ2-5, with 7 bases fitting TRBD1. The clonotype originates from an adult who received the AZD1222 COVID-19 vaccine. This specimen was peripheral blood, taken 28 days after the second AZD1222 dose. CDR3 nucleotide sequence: TGTGCCAGCAGCCCCTCCGGGACAGTTCTCCAAGAGACCCAGTACTTC. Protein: CASSPSGTVLQETQYF.